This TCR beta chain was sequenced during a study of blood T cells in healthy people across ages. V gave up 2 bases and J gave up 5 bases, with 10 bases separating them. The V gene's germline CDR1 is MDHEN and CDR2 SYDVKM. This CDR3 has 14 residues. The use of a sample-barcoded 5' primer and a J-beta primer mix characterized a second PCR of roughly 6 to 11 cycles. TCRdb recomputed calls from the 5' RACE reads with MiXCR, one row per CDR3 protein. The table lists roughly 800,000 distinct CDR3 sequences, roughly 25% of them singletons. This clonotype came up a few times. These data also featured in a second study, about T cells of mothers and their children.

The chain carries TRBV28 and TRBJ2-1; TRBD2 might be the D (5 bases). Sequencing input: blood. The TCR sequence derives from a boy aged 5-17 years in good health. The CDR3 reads CASSLMGRNNEQFF. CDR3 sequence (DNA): TGTGCCAGCAGTTTAATGGGGAGAAACAATGAGCAGTTCTTC.